The 30 T cell receptor beta chains presented below share a single source sample, sequenced in a study of blood T cells in healthy people across ages. The second PCR ran about 7 to 12 cycles with a sample-barcoded 5' primer and J-beta primers. In TCRdb, the 5' RACE reads were re-called with MiXCR into one record per CDR3 protein. The sample lists around 710,000 distinct CDR3 sequences; around 40% were seen once. The sample consisted of blood. The receptor source for this set is a woman aged 55-70 years in good health.

In this sample, this clonotype turned up a few times. This chain connects TRBV7-2 to TRBJ2-1, with 9 bases identical to TRBD2. This CDR3 spans 16 amino acids. The V and J ends lost 6 bases and 9 bases, in that order; junction bases with no gene match: 15. Looked up from germline, CDR1 is SGHTA and CDR2 is FQGNSA. The CDR3 DNA sequence: TGTGCCAGCAGACTTACCGGGACTAGAGCGGGGGGTGAGCAGTTCTTC. Protein sequence: CASRLTGTRAGGEQFF.

DNA for the CDR3: TGTGCCAGCAGCCGCACGACAGGGGTTGCCTACGAGCAGTACTTC. Its translation is CASSRTTGVAYEQYF. J is TRBJ2-4 and V is TRBV7-9, with TRBD1 matching over 8 bases. TRBJ2-7 explains the end of the DNA better; the J call may be wrong. The CDR3 contains 15 residues. Germline-derived CDR1 and CDR2 are SEHNR and FQNEAQ (reference sequence).

Only a few counts were recorded for this clonotype. The chain carries TRBV24-1 and TRBJ2-5, with a possible D match to TRBD1 (6 bases). The CDR3 consists of 15 residues. Germline CDR1 reads KGHDR; CDR2 reads SFDVKD. The ends were cut back, 3 bases at V and 5 bases at J, with 15 bases in the middle. CDR3 DNA sequence: TGTGCCACCAGTGATCCCAGGGGTTCAGGGGAGACCCAGTACTTC. This codes for CATSDPRGSGETQYF.

This clonotype has more than one count but fewer than ten. With a much larger clone just one base away, this may be a read error. V usage is TRBV9 and J usage is TRBJ1-4, with unresolved D. Between the trimmed V and J ends, which lost 4 bases and 4 bases, there was a span of 11 bases. The CDR3 totals 14 residues. Germline V gene sequence: CDR1 SGDLS, CDR2 YYNGEE. CDR3 in DNA: TGTGCCAGCAGCACCGCGACGGATAATGAAAAACTGTTTTTT. Its protein is CASSTATDNEKLFF.

V is TRBV5-1 and J is TRBJ2-1, with unresolved D. Germline values: CDR1 SGHRS, CDR2 YFSETQ. CDR3 length: 13 residues. V was clipped by 1 base and J by 8 bases, with 10 bases between them. The CDR3 loop is CASSLNVVDEQFF. In DNA form, the CDR3 reads TGCGCCAGCAGCTTGAACGTAGTCGATGAGCAGTTCTTC.

The gene calls are TRBV27 and TRBJ2-7; D is ambiguous. In germline, CDR1 is MNHEY, CDR2 SMNVEV (reference sequence). V gave up 2 bases and J gave up 0 bases, with 8 bases separating them. The CDR3 extends over 14 amino acids. The CDR3 bases are TGTGCCAGCAGTTTAAGAGCGCACTCCTACGAGCAGTACTTC. Translating gives CASSLRAHSYEQYF.

In regard to this clonotype: One base away lies a much larger clone, so this may be a sequencing read error. The genes are TRBV29-1 and TRBJ2-7; 11 nucleotides agree with TRBD2. The CDR3 length is 19 residues. Germline CDR1 SQVTM, CDR2 ANQGSEA. J was trimmed by 1 base and V by 0 bases; bases with no gene match: 14. The CDR3 protein is CSVEDRGLAGAVGSYEQYF. The CDR3 bases are TGCAGCGTTGAAGACCGAGGACTAGCGGGTGCGGTTGGTTCCTACGAGCAGTACTTC.

This clonotype was recorded many times. The chain links TRBV29-1 to TRBJ2-7, with 9 bases lining up with TRBD1. The CDR3 consists of 14 residues. CDR1 is SQVTM and CDR2 is ANQGSEA in the germline V gene. The V segment lost 3 bases and the J segment 1 base; nucleotides outside the gene matches: 4. The DNA of the CDR3 is TGCAGCGTTGAGAGTGGGACAGGGTCCTACGAGCAGTACTTC. It translates to CSVESGTGSYEQYF.

The chain combines TRBV6-5 with TRBJ2-1; a possible D gene is TRBD2 (5 bases). This CDR3 is built from 13 residues. CDR1 and CDR2 (germline): MNHEY, SVGAGI. V gave up 4 bases and J gave up 9 bases, with 13 bases separating them. CDR3 amino acids: CASSSSPLREQFF. The CDR3 region has the DNA TGTGCCAGCAGTTCTAGCCCCTTGCGTGAGCAGTTCTTC.

This clonotype was detected only once. The chain uses TRBV3-1 and TRBJ2-3, with a possible D match to TRBD2 (6 bases). The V gene's germline CDR1 is LGHDT and CDR2 YNNKEL (reference sequence). The germline V and J ends were trimmed by 2 bases and 4 bases, with 13 bases remaining between them. The CDR3 is 15 amino acids. For the CDR3, the DNA is TGTGCCAGCAGCCAAATGGCAGGAGGGGCAGATACGCAGTATTTT. Encoded protein: CASSQMAGGADTQYF.

The sample holds a few counts of this clonotype. A much larger clone differs by one base, so this may be a read error. The chain joins TRBV11-2 to TRBJ2-1; 10 bases agree with TRBD2. The tail of the sequence fits TRBJ2-7 better, so the J call may be wrong. Germline CDR1 is SGHAT and CDR2 is FQNNGV. The CDR3 extends over 14 amino acids. CDR3 nucleotide sequence: TGTGCCAGCAGCCCGACTAGCGGGTACAATGAGCAGTACTTC. It is translated as CASSPTSGYNEQYF.

The chain carries TRBV21-1 and TRBJ2-1; the D call in the table, TRBD2, was not verified against the DNA. TRBV21-1 is a recognized pseudogene. This CDR3 region has 15 residues. The CDR3 DNA sequence: TGTGCCAGCAGCAAGCCGGGGGGAATAGGAGAGACCCAGTTCTTC. It translates to CASSKPGGIGETQFF.

The J gene is TRBJ2-2, the V gene TRBV9, with D maybe TRBD2 (5 bases). The germline V and J ends were trimmed by 0 bases and 4 bases, with 13 bases remaining between them. Germline CDR1 is SGDLS and CDR2 is YYNGEE. CDR3 length: 16 amino acids. The CDR3: CASSVASPSPTGELFF. For the CDR3, the DNA is TGTGCCAGCAGCGTAGCATCGCCTAGCCCCACCGGGGAGCTGTTTTTT.

V and J are TRBV7-6 and TRBJ2-7, with 7 bases aligning to TRBD2. The germline gives CDR1 SGHVS, CDR2 FNYEAQ. The CDR3 extends over 16 amino acids. The junction had 9 bases not matched to a gene; V was cut back by 1 base and J by 3 bases. CDR3 sequence reads: CASSLEVPTGGYEQYF. The CDR3 coding sequence is TGTGCCAGCAGCTTAGAGGTCCCTACGGGGGGCTACGAGCAGTACTTC.

This clonotype showed up just a few times. V and J are TRBV11-2 and TRBJ2-4; D remains ambiguous. The V end lost 3 bases, the J end lost 0 bases, and 18 bases lay between the germline ends. Germline V gene sequence: CDR1 SGHAT, CDR2 FQNNGV. This CDR3 comprises 18 residues. CDR3 nucleotide sequence: TGTGCCAGCAGCTTTTTCTCCATACGTTTCCTAGCCAAAAACATTCAGTACTTC. This codes for CASSFFSIRFLAKNIQYF.

This clonotype appeared a single time. V gene TRBV5-1 combines with J gene TRBJ2-4; D may be TRBD2 (6 bases). The CDR3 is 13 amino acids. Between the trimmed V and J ends, which lost 4 bases and 5 bases, there was a span of 10 bases. Germline CDR1 is SGHRS and CDR2 is YFSETQ. The CDR3 region is CASSAGKENIQYF. The CDR3 region has the DNA TGCGCCAGCAGCGCGGGAAAAGAAAACATTCAGTACTTC.

This chain joins TRBV20-1 and TRBJ2-5; 8 bases agree with TRBD2. Germline V gene lookup returns CDR1 DFQATT and CDR2 SNEGSKA (reference sequence). CDR3 length: 14 amino acids. V shed 2 bases and J 4 bases; nucleotides not matched to a gene: 6. The CDR3: CSARRAGGGETQYF. DNA for the CDR3: TGCAGTGCTAGACGGGCGGGAGGAGGAGAGACCCAGTACTTC.

About this clonotype: This clone may be a read error of a much larger clone one base away. The V gene is TRBV10-3, the J gene TRBJ1-2; D not resolved. The CDR3 extends over 13 amino acids. The V and J ends lost 0 bases and 4 bases respectively, with 6 bases between them. Germline CDR1 ENHRY, CDR2 SYGVKD. DNA of the CDR3: TGTGCCATCAGTGAGTCGGAACCCTATGGCTACACCTTC. This sequence encodes CAISESEPYGYTF.

This clonotype was counted only a few times. V gene TRBV6-2 or TRBV6-3 combines with J gene TRBJ1-2; 9 bases agree with TRBD1. Germline CDR1 reads MNHEY; CDR2 reads SVGEGT. The CDR3 loop spans 14 amino acids. Germline trimming cut 1 base from V and 8 bases from J; bases unmatched to any gene: 5. CDR3 coding DNA: TGTGCCAGCAGTTACTTCGACAGGGGGGTCGGCTACACCTTC. Amino acids: CASSYFDRGVGYTF.

The V and J genes are TRBV29-1 and TRBJ1-2; D not certain. This CDR3 has 10 amino acids. In germline, CDR1 is SQVTM, CDR2 ANQGSEA. The V gene lost 4 bases and the J gene lost 8 bases, with 8 bases spanning the gap. The CDR3 reads CSVGPDGYTF. The CDR3 DNA is TGCAGCGTTGGTCCCGACGGCTACACCTTC.

As regards this clonotype: A much bigger clone sits one base away, suggesting this may be a read error. The chain uses TRBV2 and TRBJ2-3; no clear D gene. This CDR3 has 10 amino acids. CDR1 is SNHLY and CDR2 is FYNNEI in the germline V gene. CDR3 residues: CASREDTQYF. The CDR3 nucleotides read TGTGCCAGCAGGGAAGATACGCAGTATTTT.

The chain is built from TRBV7-8 and TRBJ2-3, with D perhaps matching TRBD1 or TRBD2 (5 bases each). V was cut by 4 bases and J by 2 bases, with 13 bases left in between. This CDR3 contains 15 residues. Germline CDR1 reads SGHVS; CDR2 reads FQNEAQ. CDR3: CASSSSGRVTDTQYF. In DNA form, the CDR3 reads TGTGCCAGCAGCTCTTCAGGGAGAGTCACAGATACGCAGTATTTT.

This clonotype was observed many times. V and J are TRBV29-1 and TRBJ2-1; 9 bases line up with TRBD1. Per the germline V gene, CDR1 is SQVTM and CDR2 is ANQGSEA. This CDR3 spans 14 amino acids. V lost 3 bases, J lost 4 bases, and 4 bases stayed unmatched. The CDR3 region has the DNA TGCAGCGTTGAGGGGACAGGGTTGTACAATGAGCAGTTCTTC. This gives the protein CSVEGTGLYNEQFF.

Only a few counts were recorded for this clonotype. J is TRBJ2-3 and V is TRBV7-9; TRBD2 aligns across 7 bases. The CDR3 has 18 amino acids. V was clipped by 7 bases and J by 2 bases; unmatched bases: 18. Germline V gene data show CDR1 as SEHNR and CDR2 as FQNEAQ (reference sequence). For the CDR3, the DNA is TGTGCCAGCATCGAACCCCGGCTGGGAGGGACGGTCACAGATACGCAGTATTTT. Amino acid sequence: CASIEPRLGGTVTDTQYF.

This clonotype was seen only a few times. The chain is built from TRBV6-2 or TRBV6-3 and TRBJ2-1, with D perhaps assigned TRBD1 or TRBD2 (5 bases each). V dropped 0 bases and J dropped 7 bases, with 19 bases sitting between them. The CDR3 is made up of 17 amino acids. The germline CDR1 and CDR2 sequences are MNHEY and SVGEGT. In nucleotides, the CDR3 is TGTGCCAGCAGTTACTCTACCCTCGGGATCGGGACGAATGAGCAGTTCTTC. As protein: CASSYSTLGIGTNEQFF.

This clonotype was picked up one time. This may be a read error: a much more frequent sequence differs by one nucleotide. The V and J genes are TRBV6-1 and TRBJ2-1; TRBD2 matches at 9 bases. Germline V gene lookup returns CDR1 MNHNS and CDR2 SASEGT. The CDR3 is made up of 15 amino acids. V lost 6 bases and J lost 7; bases outside the gene matches: 10. CDR3 amino acids: CASRARREGRNEQFF. Written as DNA, the CDR3 is TGTGCCAGCAGGGCCCGGCGGGAGGGCCGAAATGAGCAGTTCTTC.

This clonotype was detected only a few times. CDR3 sequence reads: CASSLLADRTYEQYF. CDR3 coding DNA: TGTGCCAGCAGTTTATTAGCGGACAGAACCTACGAGCAGTACTTC. V usage is TRBV28 and J usage is TRBJ2-7, with D perhaps given as TRBD1 or TRBD2 (6 bases each). V gave up 1 base and J gave up 2 bases, with 12 bases separating them. The CDR3 runs 15 residues. Germline V gene sequence: CDR1 MDHEN, CDR2 SYDVKM.

At least ten counts were recorded for this clonotype. The CDR3 loop reads CASRMTESGANVLTF. The DNA of the CDR3 is TGTGCCAGCAGGATGACGGAATCTGGGGCCAACGTCCTGACTTTC. This chain connects TRBV3-1 to TRBJ2-6; D unclear. Trimming removed 6 bases at V and 1 base at J, with 10 bases between. The CDR3 spans 15 residues. Per germline, CDR1 LGHDT and CDR2 YNNKEL (reference sequence).

V usage is TRBV20-1 and J usage is TRBJ1-2; no firm D call. V was cut by 0 bases and J by 4 bases, with 9 bases left in between. CDR3 length: 13 residues. The germline V gene has CDR1 DFQATT and CDR2 SNEGSKA (reference sequence). Here the CDR3 DNA reads TGCAGTGCTAGAGAGAGAAACAGCTATGGCTACACCTTC. As protein: CSARERNSYGYTF.

The genes are TRBV15 and TRBJ2-5; TRBD2 aligns across 13 bases. Germline CDR1 and CDR2: LNHNV and YYDKDF (reference sequence). Trimming took 5 bases from V and 5 from J; bases not matched to a gene: 5. The length of the CDR3 is 15 residues. The CDR3 spells CATSPRTSGGETQYF. The CDR3, as DNA: TGTGCCACCAGCCCGCGGACTAGCGGGGGTGAGACCCAGTACTTC.